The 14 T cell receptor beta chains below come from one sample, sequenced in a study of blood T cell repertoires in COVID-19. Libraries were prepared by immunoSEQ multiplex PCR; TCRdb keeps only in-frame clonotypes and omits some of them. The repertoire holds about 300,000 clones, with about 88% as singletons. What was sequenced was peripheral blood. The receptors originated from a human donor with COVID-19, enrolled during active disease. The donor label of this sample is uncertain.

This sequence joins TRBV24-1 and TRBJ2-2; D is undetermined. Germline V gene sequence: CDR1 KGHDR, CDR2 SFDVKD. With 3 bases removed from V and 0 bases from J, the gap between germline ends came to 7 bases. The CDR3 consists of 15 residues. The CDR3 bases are TGTGCCACCAGTGATGGCAGAACGAACACCGGGGAGCTGTTTTTT. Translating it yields CATSDGRTNTGELFF.

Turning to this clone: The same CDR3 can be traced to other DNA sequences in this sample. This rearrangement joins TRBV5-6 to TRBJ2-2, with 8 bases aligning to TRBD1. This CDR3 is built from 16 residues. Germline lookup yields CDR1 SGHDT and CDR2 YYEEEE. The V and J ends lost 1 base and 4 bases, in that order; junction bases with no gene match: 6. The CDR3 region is CASSLRQGASTGELFF. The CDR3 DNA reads TGTGCCAGCAGCTTGCGGCAGGGGGCGAGCACCGGGGAGCTGTTTTTT.

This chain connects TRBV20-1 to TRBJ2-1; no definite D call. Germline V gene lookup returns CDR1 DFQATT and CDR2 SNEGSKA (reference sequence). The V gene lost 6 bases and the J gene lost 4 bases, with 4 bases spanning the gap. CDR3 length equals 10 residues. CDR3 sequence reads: CSANYNEQFF. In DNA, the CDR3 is TGCAGTGCCAATTACAATGAGCAGTTCTTC.

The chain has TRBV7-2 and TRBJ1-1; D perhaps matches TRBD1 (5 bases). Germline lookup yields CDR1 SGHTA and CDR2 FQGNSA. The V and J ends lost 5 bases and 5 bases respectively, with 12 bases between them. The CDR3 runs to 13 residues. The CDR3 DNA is TGTGCCAGCAGCCAGACAGAAGGAACTGAAGCTTTCTTT. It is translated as CASSQTEGTEAFF.

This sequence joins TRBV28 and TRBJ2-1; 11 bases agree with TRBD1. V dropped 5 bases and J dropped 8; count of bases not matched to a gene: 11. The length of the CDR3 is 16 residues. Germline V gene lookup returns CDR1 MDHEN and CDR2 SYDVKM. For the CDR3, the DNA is TGTGCCAGCAGTAACGGACAGGGGGCTTGGCTACATGAGCAGTTCTTC. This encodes CASSNGQGAWLHEQFF.

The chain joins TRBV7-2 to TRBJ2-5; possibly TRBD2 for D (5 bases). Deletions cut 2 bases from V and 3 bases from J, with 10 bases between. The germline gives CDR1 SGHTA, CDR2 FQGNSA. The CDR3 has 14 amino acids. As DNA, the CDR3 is TGTGCCAGCAGCTTACGGCGGGCTAAAGAGACCCAGTACTTC. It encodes CASSLRRAKETQYF.

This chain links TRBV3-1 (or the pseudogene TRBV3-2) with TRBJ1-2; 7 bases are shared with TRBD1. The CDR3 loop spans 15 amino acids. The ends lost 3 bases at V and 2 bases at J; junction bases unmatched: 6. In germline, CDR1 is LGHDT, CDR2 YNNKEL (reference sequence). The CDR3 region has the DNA TGTGCCAGCAGCCACCTCGGGACAGTAAACTATGGCTACACCTTC. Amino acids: CASSHLGTVNYGYTF.

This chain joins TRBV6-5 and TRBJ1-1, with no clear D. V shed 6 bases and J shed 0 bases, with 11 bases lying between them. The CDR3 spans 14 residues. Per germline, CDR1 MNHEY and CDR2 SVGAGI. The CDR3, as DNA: TGTGCCAGCAGCCTTGAGCCCTTGAACACTGAAGCTTTCTTT. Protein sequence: CASSLEPLNTEAFF.

CDR3 sequence (DNA): TGTGCCAGCAGTTGGCGGCTCACAGATACGCAGTATTTT. It encodes CASSWRLTDTQYF. This chain uses TRBV3-1 (or the pseudogene TRBV3-2) with TRBJ2-3, with D hard to call. The CDR3 totals 13 residues. V lost 6 bases, J lost 2 bases, and 9 bases lay in between. Germline values: CDR1 LGHDT, CDR2 YNNKEL (reference sequence).

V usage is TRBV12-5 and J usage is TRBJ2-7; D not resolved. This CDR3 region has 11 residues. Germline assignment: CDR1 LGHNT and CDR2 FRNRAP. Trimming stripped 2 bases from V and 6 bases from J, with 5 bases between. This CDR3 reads CASGLPREQYF. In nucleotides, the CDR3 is TGTGCTAGTGGTTTGCCCCGCGAGCAGTACTTC.

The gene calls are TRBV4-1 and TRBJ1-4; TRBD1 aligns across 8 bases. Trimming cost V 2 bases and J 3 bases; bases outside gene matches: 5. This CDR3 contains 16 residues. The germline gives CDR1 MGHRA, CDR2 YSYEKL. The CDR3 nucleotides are TGCGCCAGCAGCCAAACAGGGGGGTTGGCTAATGAAAAACTGTTTTTT. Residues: CASSQTGGLANEKLFF.

CDR3 sequence (DNA): TGTGCCAGCAGTTCCGGGACAGGGTACGAAAAACTGTTTTTT. Translation gives CASSSGTGYEKLFF. The J gene is TRBJ1-4, the V gene TRBV28, with 9 bases that match TRBD1. The CDR3 sequence is 14 residues long. Trimming took 4 bases from V and 8 from J; bases not matched to a gene: 5. CDR1 is MDHEN and CDR2 is SYDVKM in the germline V gene.

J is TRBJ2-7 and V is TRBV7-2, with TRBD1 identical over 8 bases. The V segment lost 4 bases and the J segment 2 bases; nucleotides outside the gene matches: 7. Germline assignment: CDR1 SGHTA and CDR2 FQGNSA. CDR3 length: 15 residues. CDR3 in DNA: TGTGCCAGCAGCTACGGACAGGGCATTGCCTACGAGCAGTACTTC. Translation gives CASSYGQGIAYEQYF.

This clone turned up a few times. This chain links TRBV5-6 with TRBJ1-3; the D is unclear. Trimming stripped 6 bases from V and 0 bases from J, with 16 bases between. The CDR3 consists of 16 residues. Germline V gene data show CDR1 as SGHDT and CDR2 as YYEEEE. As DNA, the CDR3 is TGTGCCAGCACATGGCGACTTACAAGCTCTGGAAACACCATATATTTT. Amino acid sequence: CASTWRLTSSGNTIYF.